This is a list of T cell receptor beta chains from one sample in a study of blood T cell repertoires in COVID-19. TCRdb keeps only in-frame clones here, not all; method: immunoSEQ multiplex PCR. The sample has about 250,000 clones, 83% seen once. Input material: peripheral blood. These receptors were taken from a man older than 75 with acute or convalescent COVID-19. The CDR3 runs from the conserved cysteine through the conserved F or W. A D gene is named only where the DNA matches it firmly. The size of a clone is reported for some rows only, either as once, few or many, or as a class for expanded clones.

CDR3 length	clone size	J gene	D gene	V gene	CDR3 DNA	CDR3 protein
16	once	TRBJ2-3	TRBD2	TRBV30	TGTGCCTGGAGTGTACTTAGGACTAGCGGTACAGATACGCAGTATTTT	CAWSVLRTSGTDTQYF
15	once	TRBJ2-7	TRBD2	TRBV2	TGTGCCAGCAGTGGACTAGCGGGGGGGCCAGTTGAGCAGTACTTC	CASSGLAGGPVEQYF
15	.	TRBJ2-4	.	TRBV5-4	TGTGCCAGCAGCTTCCAACAGGGAGCCAAAAACATTCAGTACTTC	CASSFQQGAKNIQYF
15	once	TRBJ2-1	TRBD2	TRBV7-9	TGTGCCAGCAGCGAACGGACTAGCGAATACAATGAGCAGTTCTTC	CASSERTSEYNEQFF
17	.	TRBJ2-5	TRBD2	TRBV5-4	TGTGCCAGCAGCTTGGGGGCTAGCGGGGGTCTCGGGCAGACCCAGTACTTC	CASSLGASGGLGQTQYF
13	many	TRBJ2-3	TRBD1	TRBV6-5	TGTGCCAGCAGAGCGGCAGGGGGCGATACGCAGTATTTT	CASRAAGGDTQYF
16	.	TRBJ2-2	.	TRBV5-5	TGTGCCAGCAGCTTGAGGAGTTCGGTTTTTCCCGGGGAGCTGTTTTTT	CASSLRSSVFPGELFF
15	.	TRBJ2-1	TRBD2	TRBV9	TGTGCCAGCAGCCTGAGGGGACTAGCGGCAAATGAGCAGTTCTTC	CASSLRGLAANEQFF
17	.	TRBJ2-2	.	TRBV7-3	TGTGCCAGCAGTCCAACGGCGGGGCAGGGTTTGACCGGGGAGCTGTTTTTT	CASSPTAGQGLTGELFF
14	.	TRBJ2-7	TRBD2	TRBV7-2	TGTGCCAGCAGCTTCGGACTAGCAGGCTACGAGCAGTACTTC	CASSFGLAGYEQYF
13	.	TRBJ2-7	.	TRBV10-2	TGCGCCAGCAAAAGGGGGTACTCCTACGAGCAGTACTTC	CASKRGYSYEQYF
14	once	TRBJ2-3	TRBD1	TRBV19	TGTGCCAGTAGTGGGGGACAGGGAGTAGATACGCAGTATTTT	CASSGGQGVDTQYF
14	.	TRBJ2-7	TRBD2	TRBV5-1	TGCGCCAGCAGCTTGCTAGCGGAGGTAGGAGAGCAGTACTTC	CASSLLAEVGEQYF
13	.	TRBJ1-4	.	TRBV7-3	TGTGCCAGCAGCCCAGGGAACTGGGAAAAACTGTTTTTT	CASSPGNWEKLFF
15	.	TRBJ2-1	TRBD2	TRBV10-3	TGTGCCATCAGTGCTAGCGGGAGCTCCTACAATGAGCAGTTCTTC	CAISASGSSYNEQFF
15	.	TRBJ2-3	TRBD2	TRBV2	TGTGCCAGCAGCCGGACTAGCGGGAGCACAGATACGCAGTATTTT	CASSRTSGSTDTQYF
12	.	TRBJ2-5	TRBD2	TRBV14	TGTGCCAGCAGCGCTAGCGGGGAGACCCAGTACTTC	CASSASGETQYF
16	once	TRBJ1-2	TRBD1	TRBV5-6	TGTGCCAGCAGCGCCGGGACCGGGACAGGTACTTATGGCTACACCTTC	CASSAGTGTGTYGYTF
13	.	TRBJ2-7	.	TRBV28	TGTGCCAGCAGTTTGGTCGCCAGTTACGAGCAGTACTTC	CASSLVASYEQYF
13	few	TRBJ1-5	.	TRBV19	TGTGCCAGTAGTTTTGGACAGAATCAGCCCCAGCATTTT	CASSFGQNQPQHF
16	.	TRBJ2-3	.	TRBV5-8	TGTGCCAGCAGCTTGGGCTTGCGGGGCAGCACAGATACGCAGTATTTT	CASSLGLRGSTDTQYF
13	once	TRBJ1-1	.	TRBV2	TGTGCCAGCAGTGAACAGGGAAACACTGAAGCTTTCTTT	CASSEQGNTEAFF
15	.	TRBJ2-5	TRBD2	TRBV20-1	TGCAGTGCTAGTGTTCAGCGGGGGCAACAAGAGACCCAGTACTTC	CSASVQRGQQETQYF
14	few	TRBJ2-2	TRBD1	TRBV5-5	TGTGCCAGTTCGGGACAGGGGTACACCGGGGAGCTGTTTTTT	CASSGQGYTGELFF
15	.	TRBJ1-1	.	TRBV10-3	TGTGCCATCAGTGAGTCTGGACAGTCGAACACTGAAGCTTTCTTT	CAISESGQSNTEAFF
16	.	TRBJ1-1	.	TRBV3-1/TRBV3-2	TGTGCCAGCAGCCAAGATCGTTGGACAGAGGGCACTGAAGCTTTCTTT	CASSQDRWTEGTEAFF
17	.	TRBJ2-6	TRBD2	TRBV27	TGTGCCAGCAGTTTACTAGCGGGGTTATCTGGGGCCAACGTCCTGACTTTC	CASSLLAGLSGANVLTF
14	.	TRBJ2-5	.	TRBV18	TGTGCCAGCTCACCCTACCAGGGTACGGAGACCCAGTACTTC	CASSPYQGTETQYF
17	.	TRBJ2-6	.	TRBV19	TGTGCCAGTACCCAGACAGAGTTCCTCTCTGGGGCCAACGTCCTGACTTTC	CASTQTEFLSGANVLTF
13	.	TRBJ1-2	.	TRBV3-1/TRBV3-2	TGTGCCAGCACCACCCGAGGGTCTCGTGGCTACACCTTC	CASTTRGSRGYTF
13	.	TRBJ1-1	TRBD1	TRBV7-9	TGTGCCAGCAGCTTGCAGGGGGCCACTGAAGCTTTCTTT	CASSLQGATEAFF
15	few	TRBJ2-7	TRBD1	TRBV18	TGTGCCAGCTCAACGGGACAGGGGAGCTCCTACGAGCAGTACTTC	CASSTGQGSSYEQYF
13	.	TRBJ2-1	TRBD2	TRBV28	TGTGCCAGCGGGGGGGGACTAGCGGATGAGCAGTTCTTC	CASGGGLADEQFF
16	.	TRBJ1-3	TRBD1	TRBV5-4	TGTGCCAGCAGCATGGGACAGGGGTTCTCTGGAAACACCATATATTTT	CASSMGQGFSGNTIYF